This TCR beta chain originates from a study of blood T cells in healthy people across ages. In germline, CDR1 is LNHNV, CDR2 YYDKDF (reference sequence). This CDR3 is built from 13 residues. Trimming took off 5 bases at V and 2 bases at J, with 9 bases between the two ends. A word on this clonotype: Its antigen is unknown.

Study-wide points: Long-lived donors carried more naive CD4+ cells and greater diversity than aged donors.

The use of a sample-barcoded 5' primer and a J-beta primer mix characterized a second PCR of about 7 to 12 cycles. TCRdb passed the 5' RACE reads through MiXCR, listing each CDR3 protein once. The profile covers some 730,000 distinct CDR3 sequences, with 22% appearing a single time and under 25% taken by the ten largest. The sequenced sample consisted of blood. The TCR was taken from a man in his 70s in good health. The genes are TRBV15 and TRBJ1-2; D possibly corresponds to TRBD1 (5 bases). This CDR3 is CATSWAGNYGYTF. The CDR3 bases are TGTGCCACCAGCTGGGCAGGGAACTATGGCTACACCTTC.